Below, 25 T cell receptor beta chains from the same sample are listed, as sequenced in a study of PD-1 blockade in classical Hodgkin lymphoma. Time point given: cycle 4 day 1 (C4D1), after less than 7 weeks of nivolumab. Relapses following autologous stem cell transplantation were seen in all patients, with brentuximab vedotin exposure varying. From thawed PBMCs, CD4+ T cells were purified using magnetic negative selection. Sequencing used immunoSEQ multiplex PCR; TCRdb keeps in-frame clones, though not all of them. The data contain about 22,000 clones, approximately 68% of them singletons. This material consisted of CD4+ T cells from blood, taken before the fourth cycle of nivolumab. These receptors all stem from a human donor with classical Hodgkin lymphoma.

V is TRBV6-1 and J is TRBJ2-3; D is ambiguous. This CDR3 region has 14 residues. V dropped 7 bases and J dropped 3 bases, with 14 bases sitting between them. Germline V gene data show CDR1 as MNHNS and CDR2 as SASEGT. DNA of the CDR3: TGTGCCAGCAAGAAGGCAGGTGGTACAGATACGCAGTATTTT. It specifies CASKKAGGTDTQYF.

The chain is built from TRBV2 and TRBJ2-7; TRBD1 matches at 11 bases. This CDR3 has 15 residues. Losses at the gene ends were 4 bases for V and 3 bases for J; bases not matched to a gene: 5. Germline V gives CDR1 SNHLY, CDR2 FYNNEI. CDR3 loop: CASSVTGTGGYEQYF. CDR3 sequence (DNA): TGTGCCAGCAGTGTTACCGGGACAGGGGGCTACGAGCAGTACTTC.

This rearrangement joins TRBV7-2 to TRBJ1-4; D call uncertain. CDR3 size: 14 residues. CDR1 is SGHTA, CDR2 FQGNSA, per germline. V was trimmed by 3 bases and J by 0 bases, leaving 5 bases between them. CDR3 sequence reads: CASSFQATNEKLFF. The CDR3 DNA follows: TGTGCCAGCAGCTTTCAAGCAACTAATGAAAAACTGTTTTTT.

This chain joins TRBV29-1 and TRBJ2-3, with 8 nucleotides matching TRBD1. Germline CDR1 is SQVTM and CDR2 is ANQGSEA. The CDR3 extends over 16 amino acids. The trim removed 1 base at V and 0 bases at J, leaving 6 bases unmatched. For the CDR3, the DNA is TGCAGCGTTGAAGTAGTTCAGGGGGCGAGCACAGATACGCAGTATTTT. Protein product: CSVEVVQGASTDTQYF.

V and J are TRBV5-8 and TRBJ1-2; 7 nucleotides align to TRBD1. Germline V lookup: CDR1 SGHTS, CDR2 YDEGEE. With V trimmed by 2 bases and J by 3 bases, 4 bases remained unmatched. The CDR3 loop spans 14 amino acids. Written as DNA, the CDR3 is TGTGCCAGCAGCTTACAGGGGCCAGACTATGGCTACACCTTC. This sequence encodes CASSLQGPDYGYTF.

This clone was recorded once. The V gene is TRBV5-8, the J gene TRBJ1-6; TRBD1 might be the D (5 bases). The germline gives CDR1 SGHTS, CDR2 YDEGEE. Trimming removed 4 bases from V and 9 bases from J, with 17 bases in between. The CDR3 extends over 15 amino acids. The CDR3 DNA is TGTGCCAGCAGCGCCCCGGGACGGAGAACTTCACCCCTCCACTTT. Translated, it gives CASSAPGRRTSPLHF. Complete variable domain (other parts from reference TRBV5-8 and TRBJ1-6): EAGVTQSPTHLIKTRGQQATLRCSPISGHTSVYWYQQALGLGLQFLLWYDEGEERNRGNFPPRFSGRQFPNYSSELNVNALELEDSALYLCASSAPGRRTSPLHFGNGTRLTVT.

This clone appeared a single time. The chain carries TRBV5-1 and TRBJ1-3, with TRBD1 matching 7 bases. The germline V gene encodes CDR1 SGHRS and CDR2 YFSETQ. The CDR3 spans 17 residues. V dropped 1 base and J dropped 4; count of bases not matched to a gene: 11. CDR3 in amino acids: CASSLFTGAGSGNTIYF. The CDR3, as DNA: TGCGCCAGCAGCTTGTTTACAGGGGCTGGATCCGGAAACACCATATATTTT. Looking up the rest from reference TRBV5-1 and TRBJ1-3 gives the full variable domain: KAGVTQTPRYLIKTRGQQVTLSCSPISGHRSVSWYQQTPGQGLQFLFEYFSETQRNKGNFPGRFSGRQFSNSRSEMNVSTLELGDSALYLCASSLFTGAGSGNTIYFGEGSWLTVV.

This chain uses TRBV27 with TRBJ2-7; D is undetermined. Trimming removed 0 bases at V and 6 bases at J, with 9 bases between. CDR1 MNHEY and CDR2 SMNVEV come from the germline V gene (reference sequence). This CDR3 is built from 13 residues. In DNA, the CDR3 is TGTGCCAGCAGTTTATCGTGGACCGGCGAGCAGTACTTC. Protein product: CASSLSWTGEQYF.

The V call is TRBV19, the J call TRBJ1-2; a possible D gene is TRBD1 (6 bases). The germline V and J ends were trimmed by 3 bases and 7 bases, with 15 bases remaining between them. The CDR3 contains 14 residues. Germline CDR1 reads LNHDA; CDR2 reads SQIVND (reference sequence). The CDR3 is CASSIQAGGSGYTF. CDR3 nucleotide sequence: TGTGCCAGTAGTATCCAAGCCGGGGGCAGTGGCTACACCTTC.

The chain employs TRBV19 and TRBJ1-2, with 8 bases that match TRBD1. After removal of 4 bases from V and 5 bases from J, the junction contained 9 bases not matched to a gene. CDR3 length equals 15 residues. Germline CDR1 and CDR2: LNHDA and SQIVND (reference sequence). The CDR3 is CASSRQQGAKYGYTF. CDR3 coding DNA: TGTGCCAGTAGTAGGCAGCAGGGGGCAAAATATGGCTACACCTTC.

This chain joins TRBV4-3 and TRBJ1-1, with D perhaps TRBD1 (6 bases). This CDR3 comprises 15 residues. Germline lookup yields CDR1 LGHNA and CDR2 YSLEER. Trimming took 6 bases from V and 2 from J, leaving 16 bases between them. CDR3 protein: CASRSRKGHNTEAFF. The CDR3, as DNA: TGCGCCAGCAGATCAAGGAAGGGACACAACACTGAAGCTTTCTTT.

This chain connects TRBV18 to TRBJ2-1, with 12 bases fitting TRBD2. Germline V gives CDR1 KGHSH, CDR2 LQKENI. This CDR3 contains 12 residues. The J segment lost 12 bases and the V segment lost 6 bases, leaving 3 bases of the junction unmatched. Written as DNA, the CDR3 is TGTGCCAGCTCCGAGACTAGCGGGGGGCAGTTCTTC. Its protein product is CASSETSGGQFF.

With respect to this clone: The sample has other DNA sequences that encode this CDR3 too. The gene calls are TRBV2 and TRBJ2-5, with a tentative D call TRBD1 (6 bases). With 0 bases removed from V and 0 bases from J, the gap between germline ends came to 8 bases. CDR1 and CDR2 from the germline V gene are SNHLY and FYNNEI. CDR3 length: 15 amino acids. In DNA form, the CDR3 reads TGTGCCAGCAGTGAAGCCCGGACAGACCAAGAGACCCAGTACTTC. It encodes CASSEARTDQETQYF. Drawing the rest from reference TRBV2 and TRBJ2-5, the complete variable domain is EPEVTQTPSHQVTQMGQEVILRCVPISNHLYFYWYRQILGQKVEFLVSFYNNEISEKSEIFDDQFSVERPDGSNFTLKIRSTKLEDSAMYFCASSEARTDQETQYFGPGTRLLVL.

In nucleotides, the CDR3 is TGTGCCAGCAGCTTTGACAGACTCCCTAACTATGGCTACACCTTC. Its translation: CASSFDRLPNYGYTF. This sequence joins TRBV7-2 and TRBJ1-2; weak D call: TRBD1 (5 bases). Germline values: CDR1 SGHTA, CDR2 FQGNSA. The CDR3 runs to 15 residues. V lost 3 bases to trimming and J lost 0 bases, with 11 bases between them.

The gene calls are TRBV7-2 and TRBJ1-3, with a tentative D call TRBD1 (5 bases). The ends were cut back, 4 bases at V and 4 bases at J, with 14 bases in the middle. The CDR3 totals 15 residues. Per germline, CDR1 SGHTA and CDR2 FQGNSA. CDR3 sequence reads: CASSSMPGLGNTIYF. As DNA, the CDR3 is TGTGCCAGCAGCTCAATGCCGGGGCTGGGAAACACCATATATTTT.

This clone is a singleton in its sample. The chain is built from TRBV19 and TRBJ2-3, with D possibly being TRBD2 (5 bases). The CDR3 has 15 residues. V was trimmed by 3 bases and J by 2 bases, leaving 12 bases between them. Looked up from germline, CDR1 is LNHDA and CDR2 is SQIVND (reference sequence). Here the CDR3 DNA reads TGTGCCAGTAGTATTTCGGGGATAAACACAGATACGCAGTATTTT. Translation: CASSISGINTDTQYF.

The chain recombines TRBV7-2 with TRBJ2-1; TRBD2 matches at 10 bases. The trim removed 5 bases at V and 7 bases at J, leaving 8 bases unmatched. The germline V gene has CDR1 SGHTA and CDR2 FQGNSA. CDR3 length: 15 residues. The CDR3 spells CASSNVAGGNNEQFF. DNA of the CDR3: TGTGCCAGCAGCAACGTAGCGGGGGGTAATAATGAGCAGTTCTTC.

The CDR3 is CASSRGQNEQYF. The CDR3 coding sequence is TGTGCCAGCAGCAGAGGACAGAACGAGCAGTACTTC. The chain uses TRBV28 and TRBJ2-7; maybe TRBD1 (6 bases). The V and J ends lost 6 bases and 5 bases respectively, with 11 bases between them. This CDR3 contains 12 residues. Per germline, CDR1 MDHEN and CDR2 SYDVKM.

The chain joins TRBV5-6 to TRBJ1-4; 8 bases agree with TRBD1. The germline V gene encodes CDR1 SGHDT and CDR2 YYEEEE. V lost 1 base to trimming and J lost 7 bases; unmatched junction nucleotides: 6. The CDR3 runs to 15 residues. CDR3 sequence: CASSLFLDRGEKLFF. The DNA for the CDR3 is TGTGCCAGCAGCTTGTTTCTTGACAGGGGTGAAAAACTGTTTTTT. The variable domain in full, completed from reference TRBV5-6 and TRBJ1-4, reads DAGVTQSPTHLIKTRGQQVTLRCSPKSGHDTVSWYQQALGQGPQFIFQYYEEEERQRGNFPDRFSGHQFPNYSSELNVNALLLGDSALYLCASSLFLDRGEKLFFGSGTQLSVL.

CDR3 loop: CASSPRGQGSGYTF. CDR3 nucleotides: TGTGCCAGCAGCCCCAGGGGACAGGGGAGTGGCTACACCTTC. The chain employs TRBV6-1 and TRBJ1-2; 10 bases fit TRBD1. Germline-derived CDR1 and CDR2 are MNHNS and SASEGT. The CDR3 spans 14 residues. V shed 6 bases and J 7 bases; nucleotides not matched to a gene: 8.

This clone occurred a few times. The chain has TRBV4-1 and TRBJ1-2; the match to TRBD1 covers 8 bases. This CDR3 comprises 15 residues. The trim removed 1 base at V and 3 bases at J, leaving 4 bases unmatched. Looked up from germline, CDR1 is MGHRA and CDR2 is YSYEKL. CDR3 amino acids: CASSQAGQGDYGYTF. DNA for the CDR3: TGCGCCAGCAGCCAAGCCGGACAGGGTGACTATGGCTACACCTTC.

The genes are TRBV27 and TRBJ2-2, with TRBD1 identical over 7 bases. Germline assignment: CDR1 MNHEY and CDR2 SMNVEV (reference sequence). Trimming cost V 3 bases and J 2 bases; bases outside gene matches: 6. This CDR3 has 16 amino acids. CDR3 coding DNA: TGTGCCAGCAGTTTTACCGGGACAGCAAACACCGGGGAGCTGTTTTTT. This codes for CASSFTGTANTGELFF.

The chain carries TRBV9 and TRBJ2-1, with D perhaps given as TRBD1 or TRBD2 (6 bases each). The CDR3 loop spans 18 amino acids. V lost 3 bases to trimming and J lost 3 bases, with 22 bases between them. The germline CDR1 and CDR2 sequences are SGDLS and YYNGEE. CDR3: CASSAPGGQRASYNEQFF. The DNA for the CDR3 is TGTGCCAGCAGCGCCCCCGGTGGACAGCGGGCCAGCTACAATGAGCAGTTCTTC.

The rearrangement uses TRBV10-1 and TRBJ2-3; 9 bases align to TRBD2. The J segment lost 4 bases and the V segment lost 4 bases, leaving 3 bases of the junction unmatched. Germline V gene data show CDR1 as WNHNN and CDR2 as SYGVQD (reference sequence). The CDR3 extends over 14 amino acids. The CDR3 protein is CASSVVAGADTQYF. The CDR3 bases are TGCGCCAGCAGTGTTGTAGCGGGGGCAGATACGCAGTATTTT.

The genes are TRBV7-9 and TRBJ1-4; a weak D match, TRBD1 (6 bases). Germline-derived CDR1 and CDR2 are SEHNR and FQNEAQ (reference sequence). The CDR3 totals 15 residues. Trimming cost V 1 base and J 5 bases, with 11 bases left between them. The CDR3 reads CASSLGAGQNEKLFF. CDR3 DNA sequence: TGTGCCAGCAGCTTAGGTGCCGGACAGAATGAAAAACTGTTTTTT.